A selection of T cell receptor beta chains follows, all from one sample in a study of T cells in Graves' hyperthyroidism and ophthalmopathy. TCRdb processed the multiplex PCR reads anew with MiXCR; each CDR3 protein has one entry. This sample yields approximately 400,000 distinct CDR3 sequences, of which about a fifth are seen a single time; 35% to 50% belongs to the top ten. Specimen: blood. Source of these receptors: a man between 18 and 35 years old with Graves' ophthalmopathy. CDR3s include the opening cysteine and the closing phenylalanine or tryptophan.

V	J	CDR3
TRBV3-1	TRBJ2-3	CASTPAGGLPFTDTQYF
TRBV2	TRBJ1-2	CASSEDTNYGYTF
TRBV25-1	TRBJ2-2	CASSEGAGELFF
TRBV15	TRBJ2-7	CATSRGPGQGAQASEQYF
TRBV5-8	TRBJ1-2	CASSADNNYGYTF
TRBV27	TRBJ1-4	CASSLGPRDRSPNEKLFF
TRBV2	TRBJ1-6	CASTAGQAEGSPLHF
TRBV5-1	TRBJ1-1	CASSLGSGGGNTEAFF
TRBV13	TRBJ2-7	CASSLGSSSYEQYF
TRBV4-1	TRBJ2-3	CASSQVDRGSDTQYF
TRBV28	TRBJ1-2	CASSLWAATAAYGYTF
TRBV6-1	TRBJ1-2	CASRGFGYTF
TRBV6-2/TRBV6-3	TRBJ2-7	CASSYAGQGDEQYF
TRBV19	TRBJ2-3	CASSERASRTDTQYF
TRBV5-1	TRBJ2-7	CASSLAGGIRAITYEQYF
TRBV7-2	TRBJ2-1	CASSLDRLDEQFF
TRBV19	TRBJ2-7	CASSTPAGGLREQYF
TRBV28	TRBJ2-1	CASTDDRYNEQFF
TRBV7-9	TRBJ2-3	CASSWPSGRNTQYF
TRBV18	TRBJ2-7	CASSPVAGAYEQYF
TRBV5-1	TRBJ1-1	CASSFSGNEAFF
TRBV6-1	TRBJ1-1	CASSPRDGTTEAFF
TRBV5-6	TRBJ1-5	CASSHQGYQPQHF
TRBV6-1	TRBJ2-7	CASSWDRYYEQYF
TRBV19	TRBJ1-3	CASSRGDKSSGNTIYF